The subject of this entry is one T cell receptor (beta chain). Its antigen is unknown. This sample stems from a study of CD8 T cells in Susac syndrome. TCR beta sequencing was performed on blood CD8+ and CD4+ T cells. Study-wide results and caveats: The relatively small number of individuals in the TCR sequencing and HLA analysis was acknowledged by the study.

RNA in amounts of roughly 0.5 to 1 ug was reverse transcribed with random hexamers. Amplification of TCR beta CDR3 across 54 Vbeta and 13 Jbeta was performed with immunoSEQ multiplex PCR. Each CDR3 protein gets one entry after TCRdb re-called the immunoSEQ multiplex PCR reads with MiXCR. The sample lists tens of thousands of distinct CDR3 sequences, 95% to 97% occurring once. Germline V gene lookup returns CDR1 DFQATT and CDR2 SNEGSKA (reference sequence). Trimming shortened V by 0 bases and J by 2 bases, and 11 bases separated the two germline ends. The CDR3 is made up of 16 amino acids. The genes are TRBV20-1 and TRBJ1-6; D ambiguous. The sample taken for sequencing was CD8+ T cells from PBMCs. The clonotype originates from a human donor with Susac syndrome. The CDR3 loop reads CSARDYGGPYNSPLHF. The CDR3 nucleotides are TGCAGTGCTAGAGATTATGGCGGACCCTATAATTCACCCCTCCACTTT.